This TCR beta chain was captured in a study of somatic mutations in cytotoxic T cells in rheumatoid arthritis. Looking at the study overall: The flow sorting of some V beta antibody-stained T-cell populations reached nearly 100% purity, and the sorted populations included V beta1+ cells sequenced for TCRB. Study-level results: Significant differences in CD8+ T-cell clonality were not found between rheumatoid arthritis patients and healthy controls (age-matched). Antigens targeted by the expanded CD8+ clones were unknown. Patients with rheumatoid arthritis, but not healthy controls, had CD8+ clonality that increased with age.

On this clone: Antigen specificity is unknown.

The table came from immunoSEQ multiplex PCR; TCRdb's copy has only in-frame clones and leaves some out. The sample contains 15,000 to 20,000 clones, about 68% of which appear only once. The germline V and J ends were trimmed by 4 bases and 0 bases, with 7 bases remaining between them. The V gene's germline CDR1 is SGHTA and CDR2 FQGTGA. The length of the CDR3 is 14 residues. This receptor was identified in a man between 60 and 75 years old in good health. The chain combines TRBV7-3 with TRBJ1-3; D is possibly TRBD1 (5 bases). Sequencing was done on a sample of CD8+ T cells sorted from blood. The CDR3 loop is CASSSDSSGNTIYF. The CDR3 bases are TGTGCCAGCAGCTCAGACAGCTCTGGAAACACCATATATTTT.